This TCR beta chain was identified during a study of Graves' ophthalmopathy and Graves' hyperthyroidism. From RNA, the CDR3 regions of TCR beta chains were amplified and sequenced. Second-round multiplex PCR came after first-round RT-PCR with HTBI primers. TCRdb reprocessed the multiplex PCR reads via MiXCR and lists one record per CDR3 protein. The sample holds roughly 500,000 distinct CDR3 sequences, roughly 14% seen once. The CDR3 is 15 amino acids. V shed 6 bases and J shed 0 bases, with 14 bases lying between them. At least ten counts were recorded for this clonotype. The TCR comes from a woman in her 30s with Graves' ophthalmopathy. V gene TRBV12-3 or TRBV12-4 combines with J gene TRBJ1-1, with a weak D call TRBD1 (5 bases). The sequenced material came from blood. The chain's CDR3 is CASSPGHFMNTEAFF. The CDR3 DNA reads TGTGCCAGCAGCCCTGGACATTTCATGAACACTGAAGCTTTCTTT.